This TCR beta chain was captured in a study of early T cells in non-severe SARS-CoV-2 infection. V shed 1 base and J shed 6 bases, with 14 bases lying between them. Germline V gene data show CDR1 as LNHNV and CDR2 as YYDKDF (reference sequence). The CDR3 length is 15 residues. TCRdb re-called the 5' RACE reads through MiXCR, storing one row per CDR3 protein. There are 71,000 or so distinct CDR3 sequences in the sample; around 13% occur only once, and roughly 13% lies in the top ten. This TCR derives from an adult who was a healthcare worker with PCR-confirmed SARS-CoV-2 infection or an uninfected control (not recorded which). The specimen sequenced was whole blood. The V call is TRBV15, the J call TRBJ2-3; D possibly corresponds to TRBD2 (6 bases). Written as DNA, the CDR3 is TGTGCCACCAGCAGAGTGGGTTCCCGGGGGGATACGCAGTATTTT. It yields the protein CATSRVGSRGDTQYF.